These 21 T cell receptor beta chains were sequenced from one sample in a study of T-cell memory formation after mild COVID-19. TCRdb used MiXCR to reprocess the 5' RACE reads, holding one entry per CDR3 protein. The sample includes 400,000 to 500,000 distinct CDR3 sequences, less than 25% of them seen just once. Sequences were obtained from PBMCs or a T cell subset sorted from them (not recorded which). These receptor sequences come from an adult woman who had mild COVID-19 (a few samples of this study predate the infection). Cell type and time point are not known.

This clonotype appeared a few times. The chain couples TRBV29-1 to TRBJ2-3; TRBD1 agrees at 10 bases. Germline lookup yields CDR1 SQVTM and CDR2 ANQGSEA. The CDR3 contains 15 residues. With 3 bases clipped from V and 3 bases from J, the junction kept 6 bases outside the gene matches. The CDR3, as DNA: TGCAGCGTTGACACCGGGACAGGGGCAACAGATACGCAGTATTTT. Translated: CSVDTGTGATDTQYF.

V usage is TRBV7-6 and J usage is TRBJ1-1; 7 bases agree with TRBD1. The germline CDR1 and CDR2 sequences are SGHVS and FNYEAQ. This CDR3 has 16 amino acids. The V and J ends lost 3 bases and 5 bases, in that order; junction bases with no gene match: 12. CDR3 loop: CASSLGNRGTRTEAFF. The DNA for the CDR3 is TGTGCCAGCAGCTTGGGTAACAGGGGCACGAGAACTGAAGCTTTCTTT. The full variable domain, rest sourced from reference TRBV7-6 and TRBJ1-1, is GAGVSQSPRYKVTKRGQDVALRCDPISGHVSLYWYRQALGQGPEFLTYFNYEAQQDKSGLPNDRFSAERPEGSISTLTIQRTEQRDSAMYRCASSLGNRGTRTEAFFGQGTRLTVV.

This sequence joins TRBV5-1 and TRBJ1-3; D unclear. Between the trimmed V and J ends, which lost 3 bases and 0 bases, there was a span of 7 bases. The germline gives CDR1 SGHRS, CDR2 YFSETQ. The CDR3 extends over 14 amino acids. The CDR3 DNA reads TGCGCCAGCAGCTCCGCGACCTCTGGAAACACCATATATTTT. As protein: CASSSATSGNTIYF.

CDR3 nucleotides: TGTGCCAGCACTGACCCTTCGACCTCCTACGAGCAGTACTTC. This sequence encodes CASTDPSTSYEQYF. The chain employs TRBV6-6 and TRBJ2-7; D gene uncertain. This CDR3 has 14 amino acids. Germline V gene data show CDR1 as MNHNY and CDR2 as SVGAGI (reference sequence). V lost 7 bases and J 0 bases, leaving 13 bases between the germline ends.

The chain recombines TRBV30 with TRBJ2-7, with D possibly TRBD2 on 6 matching bases. The V end was cut by 5 bases, the J end by 3 bases, with 11 bases between. In germline, CDR1 is GTSNPN, CDR2 SVGIG (reference sequence). The CDR3 extends over 12 amino acids. CDR3 loop: CAWDTSSYEQYF. The CDR3 bases are TGTGCCTGGGACACTAGCAGCTACGAGCAGTACTTC.

At least ten counts were recorded for this clonotype. This rearrangement joins TRBV12-3 or TRBV12-4 to TRBJ2-5; D is undetermined. The CDR3 has 12 amino acids. V lost 1 base to trimming and J lost 5 bases, with 5 bases between them. The CDR3 reads CASSLEGETQYF. The CDR3 nucleotides read TGTGCCAGCAGTTTAGAAGGGGAGACCCAGTACTTC.

This chain joins TRBV15 and TRBJ2-7, with D possibly TRBD1 on 5 matching bases. CDR1 and CDR2 from the germline V gene are LNHNV and YYDKDF (reference sequence). With 3 bases removed from V and 3 bases from J, the gap between germline ends came to 12 bases. The CDR3 has 14 residues. For the CDR3, the DNA is TGTGCCACCAGCAGGACAGCCAACGACTACGAGCAGTACTTC. It encodes CATSRTANDYEQYF.

The CDR3 nucleotides read TGTGCCAGCAGCCAAGCCGGGACATCCGATTCACCCCTCCACTTT. Protein sequence: CASSQAGTSDSPLHF. The J gene is TRBJ1-6, the V gene TRBV4-2, with D possibly being TRBD1 (6 bases). This CDR3 contains 15 residues. V was cut by 1 base and J by 8 bases, with 12 bases left in between. Germline assignment: CDR1 LGHNA and CDR2 YNFKEQ.

This clonotype showed up just a few times. V is TRBV20-1 and J is TRBJ2-3; 9 bases align to TRBD2. Germline assignment: CDR1 DFQATT and CDR2 SNEGSKA (reference sequence). The CDR3 has 14 residues. The trim removed 6 bases at V and 6 bases at J, leaving 10 bases unmatched. The DNA for the CDR3 is TGCAGTGCCCAGGCTAGCGGGATTGGGGATACGCAGTATTTT. Encoded protein: CSAQASGIGDTQYF.

The chain couples TRBV7-9 to TRBJ1-5; no clear D. The CDR3 is 13 amino acids. The germline V gene has CDR1 SEHNR and CDR2 FQNEAQ (reference sequence). Trimming removed 5 bases from V and 4 bases from J, with 9 bases in between. The DNA for the CDR3 is TGTGCCAGCAGCCCCGGCTGGAATCAGCCCCAGCATTTT. Amino acids: CASSPGWNQPQHF.

The rearrangement uses TRBV18 and TRBJ1-2; TRBD1 might be the D (6 bases). This CDR3 contains 14 residues. The V end was cut by 4 bases, the J end by 12 bases, with 21 bases between. Germline loops: CDR1 KGHSH, CDR2 LQKENI. CDR3 protein: CASSLLQDPRGNTF. The CDR3, as DNA: TGTGCCAGCTCACTCCTACAGGACCCAAGGGGGAACACCTTC.

This clonotype has just a few counts. The chain employs TRBV5-6 and TRBJ2-1; perhaps TRBD1 as D (5 bases). V lost 2 bases and J lost 2, with 17 bases in between. CDR1 is SGHDT, CDR2 YYEEEE, per germline. This CDR3 is 17 amino acids long. CDR3 coding DNA: TGTGCCAGCAGCTTCCAGGGTCGATCCCCCCCCTACAATGAGCAGTTCTTC. Protein sequence: CASSFQGRSPPYNEQFF.

In its sample, this clonotype was seen many times. The chain employs TRBV6-5 and TRBJ2-7, with D maybe TRBD2 (7 bases). Germline assignment: CDR1 MNHEY and CDR2 SVGAGI. The CDR3 covers 13 residues. V dropped 4 bases and J dropped 4 bases, with 11 bases sitting between them. The CDR3 is CASSLQGGYEQYF. The CDR3, as DNA: TGTGCCAGCAGTTTACAGGGAGGGTACGAGCAGTACTTC.

The chain has TRBV4-3 and TRBJ2-7, with TRBD1 matching over 10 bases. This CDR3 has 17 residues. The V gene end was trimmed by 0 bases and the J gene end by 1 base; junction bases not matched to a gene: 6. Germline values: CDR1 LGHNA, CDR2 YSLEER. CDR3 bases: TGCGCCAGCAGCCAAGATGGGGGGGACAGGGGTTCCTACGAGCAGTACTTC. Residues: CASSQDGGDRGSYEQYF.

This rearrangement joins TRBV11-3 to TRBJ1-1, with 10 bases matching TRBD1. The CDR3 has 16 amino acids. CDR1 and CDR2 (germline): SGHNT, YENEEA. With V trimmed by 4 bases and J by 6 bases, 11 bases remained unmatched. CDR3 DNA sequence: TGTGCCAGCAGCTCCCCTGGCCAGGGACAGGGGTCTGAAGCTTTCTTT. It is translated as CASSSPGQGQGSEAFF.

The rearrangement links TRBV24-1 to TRBJ1-1; D possibly corresponds to TRBD1 (6 bases). V was clipped by 2 bases and J by 11 bases, with 20 bases between them. The CDR3 has 15 amino acids. Germline loops: CDR1 KGHDR, CDR2 SFDVKD. The CDR3 protein is CATSDSQGKGFGAFF. DNA for the CDR3: TGTGCCACCAGTGATTCCCAGGGGAAGGGGTTCGGGGCTTTCTTT.

This clonotype was seen a handful of times. CDR3 nucleotide sequence: TGTGCCATCGGGACACCCACAGATACGCAGTATTTT. The encoded protein is CAIGTPTDTQYF. The V and J genes are TRBV10-3 and TRBJ2-3, with D perhaps TRBD1 (6 bases). Trimming removed 8 bases at V and 2 bases at J, with 8 bases between. There are 12 residues in the CDR3. Per germline, CDR1 ENHRY and CDR2 SYGVKD.

In its sample, this clonotype was seen a few times. The chain links TRBV21-1 to TRBJ1-5; TRBD1, the D gene given by the table, was not confirmed from the DNA. TRBV21-1 is termed a pseudogene. The CDR3 consists of 18 residues. CDR3: CASSSLTARDRGLEPQHF. The CDR3 bases are TGTGCCAGCAGCTCCCTAACAGCCCGGGACAGGGGGTTAGAGCCCCAGCATTTT.

The chain carries TRBV10-3 and TRBJ1-5; D uncertain. The V gene's germline CDR1 is ENHRY and CDR2 SYGVKD. V dropped 6 bases and J dropped 3 bases, with 9 bases sitting between them. CDR3 length equals 13 residues. The CDR3: CAISGSYNQPQHF. CDR3 sequence (DNA): TGTGCCATCAGCGGGAGTTACAATCAGCCCCAGCATTTT.

This clonotype has just a few counts. This chain connects TRBV5-6 to TRBJ2-3, with 12 bases matching TRBD2. V shed 4 bases, J shed 4 bases, and the junction held 4 bases outside the gene matches. Germline values: CDR1 SGHDT, CDR2 YYEEEE. This CDR3 spans 15 amino acids. Here the CDR3 DNA reads TGTGCCAGCAGCAGCGGACTAGCGGGACCAGATACGCAGTATTTT. Translation: CASSSGLAGPDTQYF.

V and J are TRBV24-1 and TRBJ1-5; perhaps TRBD1 as D (5 bases). Trimming removed 9 bases from V and 6 bases from J, with 14 bases in between. In germline, CDR1 is KGHDR, CDR2 SFDVKD. The CDR3 covers 13 residues. CDR3 nucleotide sequence: TGTGCCACCTCGCGGGGGGGAGGTCAGCCCCAGCATTTT. Its protein is CATSRGGGQPQHF.